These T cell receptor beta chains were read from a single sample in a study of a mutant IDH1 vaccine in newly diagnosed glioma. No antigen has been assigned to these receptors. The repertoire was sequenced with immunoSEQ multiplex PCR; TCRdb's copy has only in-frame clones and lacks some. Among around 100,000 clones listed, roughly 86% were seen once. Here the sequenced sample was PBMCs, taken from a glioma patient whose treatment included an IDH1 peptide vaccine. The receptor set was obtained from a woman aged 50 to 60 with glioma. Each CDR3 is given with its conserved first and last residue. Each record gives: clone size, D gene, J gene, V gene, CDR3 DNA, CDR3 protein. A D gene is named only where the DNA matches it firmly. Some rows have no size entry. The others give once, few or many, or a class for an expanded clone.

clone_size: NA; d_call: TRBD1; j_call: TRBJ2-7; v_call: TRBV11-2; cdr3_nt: TGTGCCAGCAGCTTAGGGGGGACAGGGAATAGGTACGAGCAGTACTTC; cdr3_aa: CASSLGGTGNRYEQYF
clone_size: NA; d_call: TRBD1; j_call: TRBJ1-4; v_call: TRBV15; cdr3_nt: TGTGCCACCAGCTTCCCACAGGGGGAAAGTGAAAAACTGTTTTTT; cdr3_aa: CATSFPQGESEKLFF
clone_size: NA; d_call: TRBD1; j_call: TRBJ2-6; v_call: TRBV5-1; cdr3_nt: TGCGCCAGCAGCTTGCCTCTAGGGACAGGGGGAGTTGGGGCCAACGTCCTGACTTTC; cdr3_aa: CASSLPLGTGGVGANVLTF
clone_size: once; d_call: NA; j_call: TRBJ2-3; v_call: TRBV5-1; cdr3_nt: TGCGCCAGCAGCTTCCAGGGGTTAAGCACAGATACGCAGTATTTT; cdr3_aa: CASSFQGLSTDTQYF
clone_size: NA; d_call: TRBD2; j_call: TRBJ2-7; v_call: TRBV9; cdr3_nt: TGTGCCAGCAGCGTAGGCTGGACTAGCCCTGGCGAGCAGTACTTC; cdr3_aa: CASSVGWTSPGEQYF
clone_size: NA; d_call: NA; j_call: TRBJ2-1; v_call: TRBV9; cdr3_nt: TGTGCCAGCAGCGTAGCAGGGGACTACTACAATGAGCAGTTCTTC; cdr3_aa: CASSVAGDYYNEQFF
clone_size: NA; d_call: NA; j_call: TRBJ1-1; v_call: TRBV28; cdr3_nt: TGTGCCAGCAGTTTATCTGGGTGGACGGGGGACACTGAAGCTTTCTTT; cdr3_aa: CASSLSGWTGDTEAFF
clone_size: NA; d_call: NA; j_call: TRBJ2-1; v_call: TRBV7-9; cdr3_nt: TGTGCCAGCAGCTTAGCAGGGGGGCCCTACAATGAGCAGTTCTTC; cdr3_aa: CASSLAGGPYNEQFF
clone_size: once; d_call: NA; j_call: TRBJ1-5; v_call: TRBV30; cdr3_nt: TGTGCCTGGAGTGTAAAATTCGTGGGGCAGCCCCAGCATTTT; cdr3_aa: CAWSVKFVGQPQHF
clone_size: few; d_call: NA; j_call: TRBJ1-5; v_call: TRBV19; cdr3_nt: TGTGCCAGTAGAGGAGTAATAGACAATCAGCCCCAGCATTTT; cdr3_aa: CASRGVIDNQPQHF
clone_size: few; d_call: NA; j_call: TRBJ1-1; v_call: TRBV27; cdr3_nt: TGTGCCAGCAGTTTTGGGGGGTTGAACACTGAAGCTTTCTTT; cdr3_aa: CASSFGGLNTEAFF
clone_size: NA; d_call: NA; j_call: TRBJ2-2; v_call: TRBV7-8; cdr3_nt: TGTGCCAGCAGGAACACCGGGGAGCTGTTTTTT; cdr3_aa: CASRNTGELFF
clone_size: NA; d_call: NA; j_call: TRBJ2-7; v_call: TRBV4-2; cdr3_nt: TGTGCCAGCTCCCCCAGCAGCGGAAACCTCTACGAGCAGTACTTC; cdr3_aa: CASSPSSGNLYEQYF
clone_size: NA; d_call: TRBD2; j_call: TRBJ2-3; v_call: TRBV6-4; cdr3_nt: TGTGCCAGCAGCTCTCTAGCGGGAGTAGGAGATACGCAGTATTTT; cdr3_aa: CASSSLAGVGDTQYF
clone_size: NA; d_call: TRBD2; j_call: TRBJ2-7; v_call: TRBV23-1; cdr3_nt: TGCGCCAGCAGTACACCTCCGGGACTAGGGGACGAGCAGTACTTC; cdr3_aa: CASSTPPGLGDEQYF
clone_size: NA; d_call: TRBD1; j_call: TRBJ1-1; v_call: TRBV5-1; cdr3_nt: TGCGCCAGCAGCCAGGGACAGGGGGCCACTGAAGCTTTCTTT; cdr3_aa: CASSQGQGATEAFF
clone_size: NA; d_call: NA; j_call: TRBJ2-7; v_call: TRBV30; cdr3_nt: TGTGCCGGGGGGCTTGGGGTAGGGGGCGCCGACGAGCAGTACTTC; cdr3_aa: CAGGLGVGGADEQYF
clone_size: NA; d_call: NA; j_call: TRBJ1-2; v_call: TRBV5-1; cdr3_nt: TGCGCCAGCAGCCCCGTGACAGGAACTATCGGCTACACCTTC; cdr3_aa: CASSPVTGTIGYTF
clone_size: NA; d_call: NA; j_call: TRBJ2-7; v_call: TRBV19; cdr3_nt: TGTGCCAGTAGTATAGCCGGGAACGAGCAGTACTTC; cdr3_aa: CASSIAGNEQYF
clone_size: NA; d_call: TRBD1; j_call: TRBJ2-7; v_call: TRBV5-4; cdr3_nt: TGTGCCAGCAGCTCGGACAGGGCGGTCTACGAGCAGTACTTC; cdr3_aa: CASSSDRAVYEQYF
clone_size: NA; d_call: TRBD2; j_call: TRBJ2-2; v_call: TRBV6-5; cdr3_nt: TGTGCCAGCAGTTACTCGACTAGCGCGAACACCGGGGAGCTGTTTTTT; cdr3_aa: CASSYSTSANTGELFF
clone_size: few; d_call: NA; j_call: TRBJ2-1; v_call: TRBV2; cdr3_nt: TGTGCCAGCAGTGAGGGACCTTACAATGAGCAGTTCTTC; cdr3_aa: CASSEGPYNEQFF
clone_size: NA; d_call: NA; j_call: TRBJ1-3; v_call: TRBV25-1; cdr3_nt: TGTGCCAGCAGTGAATCCCCTGGAAACACCATATATTTT; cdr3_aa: CASSESPGNTIYF
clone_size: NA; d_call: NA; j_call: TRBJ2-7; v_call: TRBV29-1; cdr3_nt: TGCAGCGTTGAAATCGGGGGATCGGACGAGCAGTACTTC; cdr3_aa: CSVEIGGSDEQYF
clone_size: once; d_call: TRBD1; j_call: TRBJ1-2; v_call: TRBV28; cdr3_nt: TGTGCCAGCGGCGCAGGGACAGGGTACGGCTACACCTTC; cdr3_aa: CASGAGTGYGYTF
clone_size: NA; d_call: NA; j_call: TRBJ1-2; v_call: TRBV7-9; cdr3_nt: TGTGCCAGCAGCCCCGGGGGTTGGGGCAACTATGGCTACACCTTC; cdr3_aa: CASSPGGWGNYGYTF